A single sample is the source of the 12 T cell receptor beta chains below, sequenced in a study of T-cell memory formation after mild COVID-19. MiXCR, run by TCRdb on the 5' RACE reads, gives a single entry per CDR3 protein. Of approximately 180,000 distinct CDR3 sequences in the sample, 16% were seen once. Sequences were obtained from PBMCs or a T cell subset sorted from them (not recorded which). All receptors come from an adult woman who had mild COVID-19 (a few samples of this study predate the infection). Cell type and time point are not known.

This clonotype was detected ten times or more. J is TRBJ2-1 and V is TRBV7-3; 7 bases are a match to TRBD1. The CDR3 extends over 18 amino acids. Germline CDR1 and CDR2: SGHTA and FQGTGA. Trimming took 4 bases from V and 5 from J; bases not matched to a gene: 17. The CDR3 DNA sequence: TGTGCCAGCAGCTCCCTCTTATCGGACAGGAAATTTAACAATGAGCAGTTCTTC. Residues: CASSSLLSDRKFNNEQFF.

The CDR3 protein is CASSLPGTDSYEQYF. In DNA, the CDR3 is TGTGCCAGCAGTTTGCCCGGGACAGACTCCTACGAGCAGTACTTC. This chain links TRBV6-6 with TRBJ2-7, with 7 bases aligning to TRBD1. The germline CDR1 and CDR2 sequences are MNHNY and SVGAGI (reference sequence). The CDR3 sequence is 15 residues long. V lost 4 bases to trimming and J lost 0 bases; unmatched junction nucleotides: 6.

This clonotype has only a few counts. The chain links TRBV5-6 to TRBJ2-5, with TRBD2 matching 8 bases. V lost 0 bases to trimming and J lost 4 bases; unmatched junction nucleotides: 11. This CDR3 has 17 residues. Germline CDR1 SGHDT, CDR2 YYEEEE. Here the CDR3 DNA reads TGTGCCAGCAGCTTGGCGGGGGGGCGCCGGATGTTAGAGACCCAGTACTTC. Translation gives CASSLAGGRRMLETQYF. Combining the CDR3 with reference TRBV5-6 and TRBJ2-5 gives the whole variable domain DAGVTQSPTHLIKTRGQQVTLRCSPKSGHDTVSWYQQALGQGPQFIFQYYEEEERQRGNFPDRFSGHQFPNYSSELNVNALLLGDSALYLCASSLAGGRRMLETQYFGPGTRLLVL.

In its sample, this clonotype was seen many times. The rearrangement joins TRBV24-1 to TRBJ2-3; D gene uncertain. Per germline, CDR1 KGHDR and CDR2 SFDVKD. V shed 4 bases and J shed 2 bases, with 6 bases lying between them. CDR3 length: 13 residues. CDR3 sequence reads: CATSEENTDTQYF. CDR3 nucleotide sequence: TGTGCCACCAGTGAGGAAAACACAGATACGCAGTATTTT.

The V gene is TRBV7-2, the J gene TRBJ2-5, with 16 bases fitting TRBD2. This CDR3 contains 17 residues. Trimming cost V 5 bases and J 5 bases; bases outside gene matches: 8. Germline CDR1 and CDR2: SGHTA and FQGNSA. The CDR3 coding sequence is TGTGCCAGCAGCCTGGGACTAGCGGGAGGGGTGCGGGAGACCCAGTACTTC. Translation gives CASSLGLAGGVRETQYF.

This clonotype showed up just a few times. The J gene is TRBJ1-5, the V gene TRBV9; D is perhaps TRBD1 (5 bases). The V and J ends lost 3 bases and 4 bases respectively, with 14 bases between them. Per germline, CDR1 SGDLS and CDR2 YYNGEE. This CDR3 is 15 amino acids long. Here the CDR3 reads CASSEGAGRNQPQHF. The CDR3 DNA follows: TGTGCCAGCAGCGAAGGGGCAGGGAGAAATCAGCCCCAGCATTTT. Filled out from reference TRBV9 and TRBJ1-5, the complete variable domain reads DSGVTQTPKHLITATGQRVTLRCSPRSGDLSVYWYQQSLDQGLQFLIQYYNGEERAKGNILERFSAQQFPDLHSELNLSSLELGDSALYFCASSEGAGRNQPQHFGDGTRLSIL.

Many counts were recorded for this clonotype. The chain is built from TRBV6-5 and TRBJ1-1; D is uncertain. The CDR3 covers 15 residues. Germline values: CDR1 MNHEY, CDR2 SVGAGI. V was cut by 2 bases and J by 8 bases, with 18 bases left in between. As DNA, the CDR3 is TGTGCCAGCAGTTACCACCCCTCCGGCACACAAGAAGCTTTCTTT. Residues: CASSYHPSGTQEAFF.

The table lists this clonotype with a few counts. The chain uses TRBV30 and TRBJ1-5; TRBD1 might be the D (6 bases). This CDR3 comprises 15 residues. Trimming took off 2 bases at V and 6 bases at J, with 17 bases between the two ends. Germline V CDR1 and CDR2: GTSNPN, SVGIG (reference sequence). The CDR3 loop is CAWSPPPGGAQPQHF. The CDR3 nucleotides are TGTGCCTGGAGTCCACCCCCGGGGGGGGCTCAGCCCCAGCATTTT.

This chain connects TRBV5-1 to TRBJ2-3, with TRBD2 matching over 9 bases. Germline V gives CDR1 SGHRS, CDR2 YFSETQ. V lost 3 bases to trimming and J lost 2 bases; unmatched junction nucleotides: 4. The CDR3 contains 15 residues. As DNA, the CDR3 is TGCGCCAGCAGCTGGACTAGCGACCCCACAGATACGCAGTATTTT. It specifies CASSWTSDPTDTQYF.

CDR3 sequence: CASSLRGSGELFF. CDR3 nucleotides: TGTGCCAGCAGCTTAAGGGGATCCGGGGAGCTGTTTTTT. The chain carries TRBV7-3 and TRBJ2-2, with D unresolved. Germline assignment: CDR1 SGHTA and CDR2 FQGTGA. The V end was cut by 1 base, the J end by 6 bases, with 6 bases between. The length of the CDR3 is 13 residues.

The rearrangement links TRBV5-1 to TRBJ1-2; D not resolved. This CDR3 region has 14 residues. Trimming shortened V by 2 bases and J by 7 bases, and 15 bases separated the two germline ends. The germline CDR1 and CDR2 sequences are SGHRS and YFSETQ. The CDR3 is CASSFNGEKVGYTF. Here the CDR3 DNA reads TGCGCCAGCAGCTTCAACGGGGAAAAGGTTGGCTACACCTTC.

This clonotype was seen a handful of times. The chain links TRBV24-1 to TRBJ2-2; D gene unclear. The V end lost 5 bases, the J end lost 6 bases, and 12 bases lay between the germline ends. The CDR3 runs to 14 residues. The germline V gene encodes CDR1 KGHDR and CDR2 SFDVKD. CDR3 sequence: CATSVGQRSGELFF. The CDR3 region has the DNA TGTGCCACCAGTGTAGGCCAAAGGTCCGGGGAGCTGTTTTTT.